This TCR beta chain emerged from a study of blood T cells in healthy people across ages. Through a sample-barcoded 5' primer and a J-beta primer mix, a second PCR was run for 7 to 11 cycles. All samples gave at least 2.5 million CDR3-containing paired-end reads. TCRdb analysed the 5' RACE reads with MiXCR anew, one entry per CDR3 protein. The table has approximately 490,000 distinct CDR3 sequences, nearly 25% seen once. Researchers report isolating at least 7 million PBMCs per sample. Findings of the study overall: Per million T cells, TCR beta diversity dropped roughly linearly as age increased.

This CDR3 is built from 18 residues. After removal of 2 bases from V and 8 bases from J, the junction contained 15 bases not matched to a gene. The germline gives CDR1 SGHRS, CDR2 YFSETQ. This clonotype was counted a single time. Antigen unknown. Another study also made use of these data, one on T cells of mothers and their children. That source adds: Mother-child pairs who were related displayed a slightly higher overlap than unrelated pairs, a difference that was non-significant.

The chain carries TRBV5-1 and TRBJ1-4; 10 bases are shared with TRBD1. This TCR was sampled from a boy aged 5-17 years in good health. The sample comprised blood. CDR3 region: CASSFFGTDRGQGEKLFF. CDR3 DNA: TGCGCCAGCAGCTTCTTCGGGACCGACCGGGGACAGGGGGAAAAACTGTTTTTT.